This T cell receptor beta chain was recorded in a study of T cells in Graves' hyperthyroidism and ophthalmopathy. Study as a whole: Peripheral blood was taken when the disease was first diagnosed, before any treatment began.

Patients with uncontrolled infections, other autoimmune diseases, pregnancy or lactation were excluded. Findings and limits, study-wide: Blood shared most expanded thyroid clonotypes above 0.001.

The V end was cut by 2 bases, the J end by 0 bases, with 7 bases between. The CDR3 totals 13 residues. Germline V gene data show CDR1 as GTSNPN and CDR2 as SVGIG (reference sequence). There are many counts of this clonotype. Its specificity is unknown. The source material, RNA transcripts, was used to amplify TCR beta CDR3 regions. With the HTBI primer set, the TCR CDR3 went through a first round of RT-PCR. TCRdb reanalysed the multiplex PCR reads using MiXCR and keeps one entry per CDR3 protein. The sample consists of hundreds of thousands of distinct CDR3 sequences, roughly an eighth of them appearing once.

The sequence derives from a woman aged 18 to 35 with Graves' hyperthyroidism. The sequenced sample consisted of blood. The rearrangement joins TRBV30 to TRBJ2-5; D not certain. The CDR3 here is CAWSLGYQETQYF. The CDR3, as DNA: TGTGCCTGGAGTCTCGGATACCAAGAGACCCAGTACTTC.